These 24 T cell receptor beta chains were sequenced from one sample in a study of OX40 agonist ivuxolimab in advanced cancers. Clones were sequenced by immunoSEQ multiplex PCR, and TCRdb holds only the in-frame ones, with some missing. The sample has about 33,000 clones, under 85% seen once. The sample consisted of CD4+ or CD8+ T cells sorted from blood, taken in a trial of the OX40 agonist ivuxolimab. All receptors come from an adult with an advanced solid tumor such as melanoma, head and neck, liver or kidney cancer.

The rearrangement links TRBV5-1 to TRBJ2-1; weak D call: TRBD2 (6 bases). This CDR3 has 16 residues. V dropped 2 bases and J dropped 2 bases, with 14 bases sitting between them. Germline-derived CDR1 and CDR2 are SGHRS and YFSETQ. This CDR3 reads CASSLHGGGAYNEQFF. CDR3 DNA: TGCGCCAGCAGCTTACATGGAGGCGGGGCCTACAATGAGCAGTTCTTC.

The rearrangement links TRBV5-1 to TRBJ2-7, with 9 bases fitting TRBD1. In germline, CDR1 is SGHRS, CDR2 YFSETQ. This CDR3 comprises 13 residues. V dropped 7 bases and J dropped 2; count of bases not matched to a gene: 4. The chain's CDR3 is CASRGTGTYEQYF. The CDR3 nucleotides read TGCGCCAGCCGAGGGACAGGGACCTACGAGCAGTACTTC. Full variable domain (outside the CDR3, taken from reference TRBV5-1 and TRBJ2-7): KAGVTQTPRYLIKTRGQQVTLSCSPISGHRSVSWYQQTPGQGLQFLFEYFSETQRNKGNFPGRFSGRQFSNSRSEMNVSTLELGDSALYLCASRGTGTYEQYFGPGTRLTVT.

V and J are TRBV19 and TRBJ2-6, with 10 bases fitting TRBD1. The CDR3 has 17 amino acids. The germline CDR1 and CDR2 sequences are LNHDA and SQIVND (reference sequence). Germline trimming cut 3 bases from V and 4 bases from J; bases unmatched to any gene: 6. DNA of the CDR3: TGTGCCAGTAGTATTCGGACAGGGGGGCTGGGGGCCAACGTCCTGACTTTC. As protein: CASSIRTGGLGANVLTF.

This clone is judged large. The rearrangement links TRBV6-5 to TRBJ1-1, with TRBD1 matching 7 bases. The length of the CDR3 is 14 residues. The ends lost 0 bases at V and 7 bases at J; junction bases unmatched: 5. The germline V gene has CDR1 MNHEY and CDR2 SVGAGI. CDR3 residues: CASSYSGGRNEAFF. Written as DNA, the CDR3 is TGTGCCAGCAGTTACTCAGGGGGCAGGAATGAAGCTTTCTTT.

This chain uses TRBV5-1 with TRBJ2-1; the match to TRBD1 covers 7 bases. The CDR3 runs 13 residues. CDR1 is SGHRS and CDR2 is YFSETQ in the germline V gene. The V and J ends lost 8 bases and 6 bases, in that order; junction bases with no gene match: 8. CDR3 in amino acids: CASRDSLTNEQFF. The CDR3 nucleotides are TGCGCCAGTCGGGACAGTTTGACCAATGAGCAGTTCTTC.

The sample holds one count of this clone. The chain uses TRBV29-1 and TRBJ1-1; D is possibly TRBD1 (6 bases). V was shortened by 6 bases and J by 2 bases, with 7 bases between the two germline ends. CDR3 length equals 11 residues. The germline V gene encodes CDR1 SQVTM and CDR2 ANQGSEA. The CDR3 sequence is CSVQGNTEAFF. The CDR3 nucleotides read TGCAGCGTACAGGGAAACACTGAAGCTTTCTTT.

V gene TRBV19 combines with J gene TRBJ2-2; 8 positions match TRBD2. Germline V gene data show CDR1 as LNHDA and CDR2 as SQIVND (reference sequence). The length of the CDR3 is 15 residues. With V trimmed by 6 bases and J by 7 bases, 10 bases remained unmatched. The CDR3 here is CASRNGGAISGELFF. The DNA for the CDR3 is TGTGCCAGTAGAAACGGGGGGGCGATTAGCGGGGAGCTGTTTTTT.

The chain employs TRBV28 and TRBJ2-7; 7 nucleotides match TRBD2. Per the germline V gene, CDR1 is MDHEN and CDR2 is SYDVKM. This CDR3 is 14 amino acids long. V shed 5 bases and J 7 bases; nucleotides not matched to a gene: 11. CDR3 loop: CASSRIGRVGEQYF. The CDR3 DNA reads as TGTGCCAGCAGTCGAATTGGGAGGGTAGGGGAGCAGTACTTC.

As to this clone: Mismatch with germline at one junction end may stem from a read error. The sample holds other DNA sequences that translate to the same CDR3. The chain joins TRBV7-2 to TRBJ2-7, with 11 bases that match TRBD1. Germline V lookup: CDR1 SGHTA, CDR2 FQGNSA. CDR3 length: 15 residues. This CDR3 reads CASSLARDRGSEQYF. The CDR3 DNA sequence: TGCGCCAGCAGCTTAGCGAGGGACAGGGGGTCCGAGCAGTACTTC.

About this clone: One end of the junction does not line up with germline, which may come from a read error. The identical CDR3 is also encoded by other nucleotide sequences in the sample. V and J are TRBV7-2 and TRBJ2-5; 13 bases are shared with TRBD2. CDR1 and CDR2 from the germline V gene are SGHTA and FQGNSA. This CDR3 has 15 residues. CDR3 nucleotides: TGTGCCAGTAGCTCCACTAGCGGGGGGGCGGAGACCCAGTACTTC. This translates into CASSSTSGGAETQYF.

CDR3 residues: CASSSRYSPLHF. For the CDR3, the DNA is TGTGCCAGTAGTTCCCGGTATTCACCCCTCCACTTT. This chain links TRBV19 with TRBJ1-6; no firm D call. V lost 5 bases and J lost 8, with 7 bases in between. Germline V CDR1 and CDR2: LNHDA, SQIVND (reference sequence). The CDR3 length is 12 residues.

This sequence joins TRBV25-1 and TRBJ2-7; 7 positions agree with TRBD1. Germline values: CDR1 MGHDK, CDR2 SYGVNS. This CDR3 is built from 15 residues. The V and J ends lost 2 bases and 6 bases, in that order; junction bases with no gene match: 10. CDR3 sequence (DNA): TGTGCCAGCAGTGAACCCCGGACACAGGGGAGCGAGCAGTACTTC. Protein sequence: CASSEPRTQGSEQYF.

This sequence joins TRBV9 and TRBJ1-1, with unresolved D. The germline gives CDR1 SGDLS, CDR2 YYNGEE. The CDR3 runs 13 residues. V lost 0 bases and J lost 7, with 10 bases in between. CDR3 nucleotides: TGTGCCAGCAGCGTAGAGATGGAGGGTGAAGCTTTCTTT. Protein product: CASSVEMEGEAFF.

This clone has just a few counts. The CDR3 DNA sequence: TGTGCCAGCAGCCCACAGGGGGCGGCGAACACTGAAGCTTTCTTT. Protein product: CASSPQGAANTEAFF. V gene TRBV5-6 combines with J gene TRBJ1-1; 9 bases agree with TRBD1. Germline loops: CDR1 SGHDT, CDR2 YYEEEE. V gave up 4 bases and J gave up 1 base; unmatched junction bases: 5. The CDR3 consists of 15 residues.

CDR3 sequence reads: CASSVEGNYGYTF. In nucleotides, the CDR3 is TGCGCCAGCAGTGTGGAGGGTAACTATGGCTACACCTTC. This rearrangement joins TRBV10-2 to TRBJ1-2; D uncertain. V lost 4 bases and J 1 base, leaving 7 bases between the germline ends. The CDR3 loop spans 13 amino acids. Germline V gene sequence: CDR1 WSHSY, CDR2 SAAADI.

The V gene is TRBV30, the J gene TRBJ1-2; D perhaps matches TRBD1 (6 bases). This CDR3 is built from 15 residues. Germline CDR1 reads GTSNPN; CDR2 reads SVGIG (reference sequence). Trimming removed 1 base at V and 8 bases at J, with 20 bases between. This CDR3 reads CAWSGLGGGVQGYTF. The CDR3 coding sequence is TGTGCCTGGAGTGGTCTAGGGGGTGGGGTCCAGGGCTACACCTTC. The full variable domain, with the rest looked up from reference TRBV30 and TRBJ1-2, is SQTIHQWPATLVQPVGSPLSLECTVEGTSNPNLYWYRQAAGRGLQLLFYSVGIGQISSEVPQNLSASRPQDRQFILSSKKLLLSDSGFYLCAWSGLGGGVQGYTFGSGTRLTVV.

The chain has TRBV19 and TRBJ2-7; either TRBD1 or TRBD2 may supply D (5 bases each). Germline V gene data show CDR1 as LNHDA and CDR2 as SQIVND (reference sequence). V dropped 3 bases and J dropped 4 bases, with 10 bases sitting between them. This CDR3 is built from 13 residues. The chain's CDR3 is CASSMGQRYEQYF. The DNA for the CDR3 is TGTGCCAGTAGTATGGGGCAGCGGTACGAGCAGTACTTC. The whole variable domain, remainder taken from reference TRBV19 and TRBJ2-7, is DGGITQSPKYLFRKEGQNVTLSCEQNLNHDAMYWYRQDPGQGLRLIYYSQIVNDFQKGDIAEGYSVSREKKESFPLTVTSAQKNPTAFYLCASSMGQRYEQYFGPGTRLTVT.

CDR3 residues: CASSLPQGTDTQYF. For the CDR3, the DNA is TGTGCCAGCAGCTTACCACAGGGGACAGATACGCAGTATTTT. The V gene is TRBV7-9, the J gene TRBJ2-3; 7 bases are a match to TRBD1. V was clipped by 2 bases and J by 3 bases; unmatched bases: 2. Germline V CDR1 and CDR2: SEHNR, FQNEAQ (reference sequence). There are 14 residues in the CDR3. Combining the CDR3 with reference TRBV7-9 and TRBJ2-3 gives the whole variable domain DTGVSQNPRHKITKRGQNVTFRCDPISEHNRLYWYRQTLGQGPEFLTYFQNEAQLEKSRLLSDRFSAERPKGSFSTLEIQRTEQGDSAMYLCASSLPQGTDTQYFGPGTRLTVL.

The rearrangement uses TRBV6-5 and TRBJ2-7; no clear D gene. The germline V and J ends were trimmed by 5 bases and 6 bases, with 11 bases remaining between them. The CDR3 runs to 12 residues. In germline, CDR1 is MNHEY, CDR2 SVGAGI. The CDR3 DNA is TGTGCCAGCAGTGCACAGTGGGGCGAGCAGTACTTC. Translation: CASSAQWGEQYF.

The CDR3 nucleotides read TGCAGCGTTGGATTAGCAGGCAGGGGCGGGGGCGAGCAGTACTTC. This codes for CSVGLAGRGGGEQYF. The chain is built from TRBV29-1 and TRBJ2-7, with a weak D call TRBD2 (7 bases). V lost 4 bases to trimming and J lost 6 bases, with 22 bases between them. From germline, CDR1 is SQVTM and CDR2 ANQGSEA. The CDR3 totals 15 residues.

This clone was seen a handful of times. The DNA for the CDR3 is TGTGCCAGCAGTTTACTAGGATCCGACAATGAGCAGTTCTTC. It codes for CASSLLGSDNEQFF. The chain combines TRBV27 with TRBJ2-1, with unresolved D. CDR3 length equals 14 residues. V lost 2 bases, J lost 5 bases, and 10 bases lay in between. The V gene's germline CDR1 is MNHEY and CDR2 SMNVEV (reference sequence).

V is TRBV5-1 and J is TRBJ1-1; D gene ambiguous. V gave up 0 bases and J gave up 1 base, with 7 bases separating them. The CDR3 is 14 residues long. The germline gives CDR1 SGHRS, CDR2 YFSETQ. CDR3 residues: CASSLGVQNTEAFF. In DNA form, the CDR3 reads TGCGCCAGCAGCTTGGGGGTCCAGAACACTGAAGCTTTCTTT.

The chain has TRBV4-2 and TRBJ2-7; 11 nucleotides align to TRBD1. From germline, CDR1 is LGHNA and CDR2 YNFKEQ. The V segment lost 4 bases and the J segment 2 bases; nucleotides outside the gene matches: 4. CDR3 length: 15 amino acids. CDR3 region: CASSPGTGGPYEQYF. The CDR3 nucleotides read TGTGCCAGCAGCCCCGGGACAGGGGGTCCCTACGAGCAGTACTTC.

The chain employs TRBV7-2 and TRBJ2-7, with D maybe TRBD2 (6 bases). Germline values: CDR1 SGHTA, CDR2 FQGNSA. The CDR3 has 14 residues. The V and J ends lost 5 bases and 3 bases respectively, with 14 bases between them. The CDR3 nucleotides are TGTGCCAGCAGCAAAGTGGAGGGTTACTACGAGCAGTACTTC. Protein product: CASSKVEGYYEQYF. Variable domain in full (rest from reference TRBV7-2 and TRBJ2-7): GAGVSQSPSNKVTEKGKDVELRCDPISGHTALYWYRQSLGQGLEFLIYFQGNSAPDKSGLPSDRFSAERTGGSVSTLTIQRTQQEDSAVYLCASSKVEGYYEQYFGPGTRLTVT.